Listed here are 19 T cell receptor beta chains from one sample, sequenced in a study of CD8 T cells in Susac syndrome. Reverse transcription of roughly 0.5 to 1 ug RNA was carried out with random hexamers. One entry per CDR3 protein, called by TCRdb with MiXCR from the immunoSEQ multiplex PCR reads. The table records about 76,000 distinct CDR3 sequences, around 90% of them present only once. The sample was CD8+ T cells from PBMCs. Receptors originate from a human donor with multiple sclerosis.

The rearrangement joins TRBV5-4 to TRBJ1-1, with 11 nucleotides matching TRBD1. With 4 bases clipped from V and 3 bases from J, the junction kept 5 bases outside the gene matches. The germline V gene has CDR1 SGHNT and CDR2 YYREEE (reference sequence). This CDR3 comprises 15 residues. The CDR3 spells CASSIRGQGDTEAFF. The CDR3 nucleotides read TGTGCCAGCAGCATACGGGGACAGGGGGACACTGAAGCTTTCTTT.

V is TRBV28 and J is TRBJ2-7; D could derive from TRBD1 or TRBD2 (6 bases each). The CDR3 covers 15 residues. The germline CDR1 and CDR2 sequences are MDHEN and SYDVKM. V was trimmed by 4 bases and J by 6 bases, leaving 19 bases between them. CDR3 loop: CASSSLLTGTREQYF. The CDR3 nucleotides read TGTGCCAGCAGTTCCCTCCTCACAGGGACTCGCGAGCAGTACTTC.

V usage is TRBV2 and J usage is TRBJ2-7; 16 bases map to TRBD2. Germline assignment: CDR1 SNHLY and CDR2 FYNNEI. V lost 6 bases and J lost 4; bases outside the gene matches: 9. CDR3 length: 17 amino acids. The DNA of the CDR3 is TGTGCCAGCAGGAGGGGACTAGCGGGAGGGCCGGGGTACGAGCAGTACTTC. Its protein is CASRRGLAGGPGYEQYF. Looking up the rest from reference TRBV2 and TRBJ2-7 gives the full variable domain: EPEVTQTPSHQVTQMGQEVILRCVPISNHLYFYWYRQILGQKVEFLVSFYNNEISEKSEIFDDQFSVERPDGSNFTLKIRSTKLEDSAMYFCASRRGLAGGPGYEQYFGPGTRLTVT.

The chain couples TRBV28 to TRBJ2-5, with TRBD2 matching over 14 bases. This CDR3 is built from 21 residues. The trim removed 1 base at V and 2 bases at J, leaving 15 bases unmatched. Germline lookup yields CDR1 MDHEN and CDR2 SYDVKM. CDR3 protein: CASSLSLQGTSGRSGQETQYF. CDR3 DNA: TGTGCCAGCAGTTTATCGCTCCAAGGGACTAGCGGGAGATCGGGGCAAGAGACCCAGTACTTC.

The CDR3 reads CASTWGLAVAGELFF. CDR3 DNA: TGTGCCAGTACTTGGGGACTAGCGGTCGCCGGGGAGCTGTTTTTT. The chain joins TRBV19 to TRBJ2-2; the match to TRBD2 covers 11 bases. This CDR3 has 15 residues. V lost 7 bases and J lost 6; bases outside the gene matches: 7. Germline V lookup: CDR1 LNHDA, CDR2 SQIVND (reference sequence).

The chain employs TRBV28 and TRBJ1-5, with D maybe TRBD1 (5 bases). Germline V gives CDR1 MDHEN, CDR2 SYDVKM. The ends were cut back, 5 bases at V and 4 bases at J, with 12 bases in the middle. The CDR3 runs to 14 residues. DNA for the CDR3: TGTGCCAGCAGTCGTAGGGGAGGAAATCAGCCCCAGCATTTT. Its translation is CASSRRGGNQPQHF.

The rearrangement links TRBV4-3 to TRBJ2-7; the D gene is possibly TRBD2 (6 bases). Germline V CDR1 and CDR2: LGHNA, YSLEER. This CDR3 spans 15 amino acids. V lost 3 bases and J 5 bases, leaving 17 bases between the germline ends. CDR3 in DNA: TGCGCCAGCAGCCACGGGGGACGTAGTAGAGACGAGCAGTACTTC. Translated, it gives CASSHGGRSRDEQYF.

Remarks on this clonotype: At one end, the junction sequence differs from germline, possibly due to a read error. J is TRBJ2-7 and V is TRBV4-1, with 8 bases lining up with TRBD1. The CDR3 has 16 amino acids. CDR1 is MGHRA and CDR2 is YSYEKL in the germline V gene. The CDR3 region is CASGHPDRGSPYEQYF. The CDR3 nucleotides read TGCGCCAGCGGCCACCCAGACAGGGGTTCCCCCTACGAGCAGTACTTC.

This clonotype has more than one count but fewer than ten. The chain has TRBV27 and TRBJ2-1; possible D gene TRBD2, 7 bases. V lost 3 bases, J lost 4 bases, and 10 bases lay in between. CDR1 is MNHEY, CDR2 SMNVEV, per germline (reference sequence). This CDR3 is 14 amino acids long. In nucleotides, the CDR3 is TGTGCCAGCAGTTTGAGGGGGGGATACAATGAGCAGTTCTTC. Protein sequence: CASSLRGGYNEQFF.

The chain uses TRBV12-3 or TRBV12-4 and TRBJ1-2, with TRBD1 matching over 11 bases. Trimming removed 5 bases from V and 7 bases from J; junction bases left unmatched: 9. The CDR3 has 15 residues. CDR3 DNA: TGTGCCAGCAGTCCCGCCGGGACAGGGGGGCTTGGCTACACCTTC. Translated: CASSPAGTGGLGYTF.

The chain couples TRBV4-1 to TRBJ2-7; no clear D. The CDR3 extends over 15 amino acids. Germline V CDR1 and CDR2: MGHRA, YSYEKL. Trimming shortened V by 1 base and J by 6 bases, and 16 bases separated the two germline ends. The CDR3, as DNA: TGCGCCAGCAGCCAAGCTTACTTGGCCCCGGTCGAGCAGTACTTC. Its translation: CASSQAYLAPVEQYF.

This clonotype was found a few times. The V and J genes are TRBV6-5 and TRBJ2-3, with TRBD2 matching over 7 bases. CDR1 is MNHEY and CDR2 is SVGAGI in the germline V gene. V was clipped by 10 bases and J by 4 bases; unmatched bases: 14. The CDR3 runs to 15 residues. The chain's CDR3 is CATSGRAGTSDTQYF. The CDR3 DNA follows: TGTGCCACCTCAGGAAGAGCGGGGACTTCAGATACGCAGTATTTT.

This clonotype was found once. The chain has TRBV9 and TRBJ2-6; the match to TRBD2 covers 11 bases. The CDR3 contains 19 residues. CDR1 is SGDLS, CDR2 YYNGEE, per germline. The trim removed 3 bases at V and 1 base at J, leaving 9 bases unmatched. This CDR3 reads CASSDSELAGVSGANVLTF. As DNA, the CDR3 is TGTGCCAGCAGCGACTCAGAACTAGCGGGAGTGTCTGGGGCCAACGTCCTGACTTTC.

The V and J genes are TRBV12-3 or TRBV12-4 and TRBJ2-4, with 7 positions matching TRBD1. The CDR3 is made up of 15 amino acids. With 6 bases clipped from V and 4 bases from J, the junction kept 9 bases outside the gene matches. The CDR3 spells CASSSMKTGKNIQYF. The CDR3 DNA sequence: TGTGCCAGCAGCTCGATGAAGACAGGGAAAAACATTCAGTACTTC.

The gene calls are TRBV9 and TRBJ1-5; no definite D call. The CDR3 covers 14 residues. The germline V gene encodes CDR1 SGDLS and CDR2 YYNGEE. With 0 bases removed from V and 3 bases from J, the gap between germline ends came to 7 bases. CDR3 sequence (DNA): TGTGCCAGCAGCGTAGACAGTCTCAATCAGCCCCAGCATTTT. It specifies CASSVDSLNQPQHF.

The chain joins TRBV20-1 to TRBJ2-3, with D perhaps TRBD2 (6 bases). Looked up from germline, CDR1 is DFQATT and CDR2 is SNEGSKA (reference sequence). Trimming removed 0 bases at V and 0 bases at J, with 10 bases between. There are 15 residues in the CDR3. The CDR3, as DNA: TGCAGTGCTAGAGATGGCGGGGTTAGCACAGATACGCAGTATTTT. Its translation: CSARDGGVSTDTQYF.

The chain has TRBV5-6 and TRBJ2-1, with 13 bases matching TRBD2. The CDR3 contains 15 residues. Germline trimming cut 2 bases from V and 5 bases from J; bases unmatched to any gene: 1. Germline V lookup: CDR1 SGHDT, CDR2 YYEEEE. The CDR3 here is CASSFGLAGDNEQFF. CDR3 nucleotide sequence: TGTGCCAGCAGCTTCGGACTAGCGGGGGACAATGAGCAGTTCTTC.

This sequence joins TRBV28 and TRBJ1-2, with TRBD1 as a possible D gene (6 bases). V lost 6 bases, J lost 5 bases, and 16 bases lay in between. The CDR3 sequence is 14 residues long. The V gene's germline CDR1 is MDHEN and CDR2 SYDVKM. The CDR3 is CASRTNRDRYGYTF. CDR3 nucleotide sequence: TGTGCCAGCAGGACTAACAGGGATCGGTATGGCTACACCTTC.

This sequence joins TRBV6-2 or TRBV6-3 and TRBJ2-1; D not certain. Deletions cut 7 bases from V and 1 base from J, with 8 bases between. Germline CDR1 MNHEY, CDR2 SVGEGT. The CDR3 extends over 13 amino acids. The CDR3: CASTRGSYNEQFF. The DNA for the CDR3 is TGTGCCAGCACCCGTGGTTCCTACAATGAGCAGTTCTTC.